This TCR beta chain originates from a study of monozygotic twins with inflammatory bowel disease. TCRdb re-called the 5' RACE reads; every CDR3 protein appears as one record, without DNA. This listing includes 90,000 to 110,000 distinct CDR3 sequences. This CDR3 spans 17 amino acids. CDR1 MDHEN and CDR2 SYDVKM come from the germline V gene. The receptor was derived from a human donor with ulcerative colitis or Crohn's disease, or a healthy co-twin of an affected twin (not recorded which). V gene TRBV28 combines with J gene TRBJ2-6. Input material: blood. The CDR3 spells CASSTQSQGLGANVLTF. The entire variable domain, with the rest obtained from reference TRBV28 and TRBJ2-6, is as follows: DVKVTQSSRYLVKRTGEKVFLECVQDMDHENMFWYRQDPGLGLRLIYFSYDVKMKEKGDIPEGYSVSREKKERFSLILESASTNQTSMYLCASSTQSQGLGANVLTFGAGSRLTVL.